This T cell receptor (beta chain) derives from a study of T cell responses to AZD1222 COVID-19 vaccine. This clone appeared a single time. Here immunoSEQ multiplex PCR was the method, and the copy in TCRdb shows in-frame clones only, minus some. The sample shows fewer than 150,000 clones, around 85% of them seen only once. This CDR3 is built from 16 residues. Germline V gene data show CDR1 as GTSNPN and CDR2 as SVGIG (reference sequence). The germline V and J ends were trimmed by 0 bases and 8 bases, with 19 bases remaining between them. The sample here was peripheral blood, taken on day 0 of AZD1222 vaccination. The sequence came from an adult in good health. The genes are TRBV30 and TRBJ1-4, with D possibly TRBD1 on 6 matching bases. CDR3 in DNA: TGTGCCTGGAGTGTAGAGGGGGACCCCCGCGGAGAAAAACTGTTTTTT. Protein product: CAWSVEGDPRGEKLFF.